This T cell receptor beta chain was documented in a study of identical twins. Study-wide findings and caveats: Insertion counts were lower in abundant cord blood beta clonotypes, a trend that memory repertoires did not show. Modeled out-of-frame TCR alpha sharing in monozygotic twins fell below observed levels.

Between the trimmed V and J ends, which lost 0 bases and 8 bases, there was a span of 22 bases. There are 18 residues in the CDR3. The germline gives CDR1 MNHEY, CDR2 SVGAGI. In this sample, this clonotype turned up many times. What it recognizes is unknown. MiXCR, run by TCRdb on the 5' RACE reads, gives a single entry per CDR3 protein. This sample has roughly 710,000 distinct CDR3 sequences, with roughly 6.2% found just once. The source of this sequence is a man in his late teens or twenties in good health. The chain employs TRBV6-5 and TRBJ1-4; D uncertain. The sample comprised naive T cells sorted from blood. The CDR3 DNA is TGTGCCAGCAGTTACTCGATACTTTCGACGGCCGTTGACGAAAAACTGTTTTTT. This gives the protein CASSYSILSTAVDEKLFF.